Listed below are T cell receptor beta chains from one sample, sequenced in a study of CD8+ T cells in alopecia areata. Measured with immunoSEQ multiplex PCR; TCRdb has only the in-frame clones, and not every one. The sample includes almost 250,000 clones, 67% of them seen just once. The starting material was CD4+ T cells sorted from blood, obtained at week 0. The receptors derive from a human donor with alopecia areata. Each CDR3 is given with its conserved first and last residue. D genes are given only for firm matches.

D gene	V gene	J gene	CDR3 protein
NA	TRBV7-9	TRBJ2-7	CASSLSGIASYEQYF
NA	TRBV5-1	TRBJ2-1	CASSLGEGRFEQFF
NA	TRBV2	TRBJ1-1	CASSTGWGTEAFF
NA	TRBV30	TRBJ2-1	CAWSVLREQFF
NA	TRBV2	TRBJ1-2	CASSGRVLGYTF
TRBD1	TRBV25-1	TRBJ2-2	CASNTNPGQGNTGELFF
NA	TRBV30	TRBJ1-5	CAWSVGMGQPQHF
NA	TRBV4-1	TRBJ2-1	CASSPPASLNEQFF
NA	TRBV5-1	TRBJ1-5	CASTPRAQHF
NA	TRBV9	TRBJ2-5	CASSLRGTETQYF
NA	TRBV7-2	TRBJ2-1	CASSLSMGGGGFNEQFF
NA	TRBV27	TRBJ1-1	CASSSRGKGLVFF
NA	TRBV15	TRBJ2-7	CATRFGDSYEQYF
NA	TRBV2	TRBJ2-5	CASHRVETQYF
NA	TRBV20-1	TRBJ1-2	CSASTQYGYTF
NA	TRBV29-1	TRBJ2-1	CGAGYNEQFF
NA	TRBV29-1	TRBJ2-3	CSVAQIPSGSSTDTQYF
TRBD2	TRBV2	TRBJ2-5	CASSEAPTSGGAETQYF
NA	TRBV25-1	TRBJ1-3	CASSGPSPGNTIYF
NA	TRBV4-3	TRBJ2-5	CASSQDPAGLQETQYF
NA	TRBV20-1	TRBJ1-6	CSASPGTTLHF
NA	TRBV7-2	TRBJ2-3	CASSWGSSTDTQYF
NA	TRBV7-2	TRBJ1-5	CASSSGRINQPQHF
NA	TRBV18	TRBJ1-1	CASSPRHDIAFF
NA	TRBV9	TRBJ2-3	CASSVVGRRLTDTQYF
TRBD2	TRBV6-1	TRBJ2-1	CAISESERGGDNEQFF
TRBD2	TRBV30	TRBJ2-5	CAWSQAGARSLETQYF
NA	TRBV2	TRBJ2-4	CASSPDTYPGNIQYF
TRBD2	TRBV2	TRBJ2-1	CASSESSGAYNEQFF
TRBD2	TRBV10-3	TRBJ2-2	CAISEERGTNTGELFF
NA	TRBV30	TRBJ1-2	CAWRLDYGYTF
TRBD1	TRBV30	TRBJ1-5	CAWSKGTGDQPQHF
NA	TRBV29-1	TRBJ2-3	CSALAGADTQYF